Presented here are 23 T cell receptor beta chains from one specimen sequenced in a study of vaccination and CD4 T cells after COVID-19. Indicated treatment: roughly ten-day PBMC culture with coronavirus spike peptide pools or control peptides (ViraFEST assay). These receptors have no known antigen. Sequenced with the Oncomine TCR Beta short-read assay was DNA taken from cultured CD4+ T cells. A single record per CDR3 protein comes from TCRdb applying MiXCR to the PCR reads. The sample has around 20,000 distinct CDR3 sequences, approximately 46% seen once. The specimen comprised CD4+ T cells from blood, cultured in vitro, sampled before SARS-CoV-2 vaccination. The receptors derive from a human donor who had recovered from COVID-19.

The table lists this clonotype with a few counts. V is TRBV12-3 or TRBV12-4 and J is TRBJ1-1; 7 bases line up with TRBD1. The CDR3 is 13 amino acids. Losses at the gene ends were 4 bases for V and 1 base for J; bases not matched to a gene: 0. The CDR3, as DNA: TGTGCCAGCAGTTGGACAGGGAACACTGAAGCTTTCTTT. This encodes CASSWTGNTEAFF.

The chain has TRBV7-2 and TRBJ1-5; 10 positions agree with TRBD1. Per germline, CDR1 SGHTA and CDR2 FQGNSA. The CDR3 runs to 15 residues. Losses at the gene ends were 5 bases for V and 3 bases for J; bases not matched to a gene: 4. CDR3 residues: CASSVRQGANQPQHF. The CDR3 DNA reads TGTGCCAGCAGCGTAAGACAGGGGGCCAATCAGCCCCAGCATTTT. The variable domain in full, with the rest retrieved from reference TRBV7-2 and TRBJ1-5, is GAGVSQSPSNKVTEKGKDVELRCDPISGHTALYWYRQSLGQGLEFLIYFQGNSAPDKSGLPSDRFSAERTGGSVSTLTIQRTQQEDSAVYLCASSVRQGANQPQHFGDGTRLSIL.

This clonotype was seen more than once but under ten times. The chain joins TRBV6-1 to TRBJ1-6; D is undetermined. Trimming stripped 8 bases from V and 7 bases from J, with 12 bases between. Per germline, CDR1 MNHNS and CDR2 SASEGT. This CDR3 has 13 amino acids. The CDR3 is CASCPAANSPLHF. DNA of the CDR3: TGTGCCAGCTGTCCGGCAGCAAATTCACCCCTCCACTTT.

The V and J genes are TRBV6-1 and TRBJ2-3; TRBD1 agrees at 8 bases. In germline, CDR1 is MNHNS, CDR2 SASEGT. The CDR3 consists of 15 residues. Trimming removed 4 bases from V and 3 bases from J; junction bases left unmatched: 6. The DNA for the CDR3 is TGTGCCAGCAGTGTGGGACAGGCGCTGACAGATACGCAGTATTTT. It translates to CASSVGQALTDTQYF.

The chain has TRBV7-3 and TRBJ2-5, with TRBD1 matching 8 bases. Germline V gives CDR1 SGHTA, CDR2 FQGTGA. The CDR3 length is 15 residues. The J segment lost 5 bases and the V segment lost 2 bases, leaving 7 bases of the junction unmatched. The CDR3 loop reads CASSLQAGGHETQYF. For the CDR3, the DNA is TGTGCCAGCAGCTTACAGGCAGGGGGCCATGAGACCCAGTACTTC. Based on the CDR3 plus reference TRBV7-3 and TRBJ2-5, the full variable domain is GAGVSQTPSNKVTEKGKYVELRCDPISGHTALYWYRQSLGQGPEFLIYFQGTGAADDSGLPNDRFFAVRPEGSVSTLKIQRTERGDSAVYLCASSLQAGGHETQYFGPGTRLLVL.

The CDR3 reads CASSYSPSDEEKLFF. The CDR3, as DNA: TGTGCCAGCAGTTACTCTCCTTCGGATGAGGAAAAACTGTTTTTT. The chain couples TRBV6-5 to TRBJ1-4; D is undetermined. V was pared by 0 bases and J by 8 bases, with 13 bases between. Germline V gene lookup returns CDR1 MNHEY and CDR2 SVGAGI. This CDR3 is 15 amino acids long.

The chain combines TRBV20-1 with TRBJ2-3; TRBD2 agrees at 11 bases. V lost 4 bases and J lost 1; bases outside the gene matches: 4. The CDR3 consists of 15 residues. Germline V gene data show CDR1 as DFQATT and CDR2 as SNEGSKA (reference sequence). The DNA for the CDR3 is TGCAGTGCTACTGGACTAGCGGGTCGCACAGATACGCAGTATTTT. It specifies CSATGLAGRTDTQYF.

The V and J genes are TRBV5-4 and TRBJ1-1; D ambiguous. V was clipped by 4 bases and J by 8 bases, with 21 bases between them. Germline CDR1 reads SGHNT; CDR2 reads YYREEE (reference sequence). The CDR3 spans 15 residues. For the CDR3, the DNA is TGTGCCAGCAGCCGAGAAGTGGCAGCCAGCGGGGAAGCTTTCTTT. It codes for CASSREVAASGEAFF.

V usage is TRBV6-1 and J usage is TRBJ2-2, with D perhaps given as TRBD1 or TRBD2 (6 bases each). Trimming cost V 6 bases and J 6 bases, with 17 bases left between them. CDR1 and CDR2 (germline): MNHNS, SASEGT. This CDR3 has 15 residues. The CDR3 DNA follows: TGTGCCAGCAGCCAAATGGGGGGCAGGGCCGGGGAGCTGTTTTTT. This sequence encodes CASSQMGGRAGELFF.

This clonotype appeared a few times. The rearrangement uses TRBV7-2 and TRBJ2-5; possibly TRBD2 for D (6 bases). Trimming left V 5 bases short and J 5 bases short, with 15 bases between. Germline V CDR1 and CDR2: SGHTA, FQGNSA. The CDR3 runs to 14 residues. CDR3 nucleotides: TGTGCCAGCAGCCTGGGACTCCCTGGGGAGACCCAGTACTTC. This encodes CASSLGLPGETQYF.

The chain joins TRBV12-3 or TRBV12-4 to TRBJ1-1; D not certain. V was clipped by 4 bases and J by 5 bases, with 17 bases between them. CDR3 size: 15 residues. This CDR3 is CASSWDDISPTEAFF. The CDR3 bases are TGTGCCAGCAGTTGGGATGACATCAGTCCAACTGAAGCTTTCTTT.

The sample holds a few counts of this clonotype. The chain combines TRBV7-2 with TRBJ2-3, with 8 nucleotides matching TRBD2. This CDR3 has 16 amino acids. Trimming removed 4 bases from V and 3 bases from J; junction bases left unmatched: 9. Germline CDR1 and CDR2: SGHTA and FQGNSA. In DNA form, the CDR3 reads TGTGCCAGCAGCTCGAGGCGGGAGGCCCGGACAGATACGCAGTATTTT. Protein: CASSSRREARTDTQYF.

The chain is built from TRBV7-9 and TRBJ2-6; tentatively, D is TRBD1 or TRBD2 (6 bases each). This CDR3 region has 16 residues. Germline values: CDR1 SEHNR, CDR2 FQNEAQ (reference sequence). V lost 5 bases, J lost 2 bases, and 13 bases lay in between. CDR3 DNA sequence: TGTGCCAGCAGCGAGGGGGGAGGAGCTGGGGCCAACGTCCTGACTTTC. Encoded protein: CASSEGGGAGANVLTF.

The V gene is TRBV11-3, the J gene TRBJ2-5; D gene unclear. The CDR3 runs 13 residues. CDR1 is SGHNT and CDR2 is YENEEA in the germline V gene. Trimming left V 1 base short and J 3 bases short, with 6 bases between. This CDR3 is CASSLGLEETQYF. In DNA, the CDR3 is TGTGCCAGCAGCTTAGGGCTCGAAGAGACCCAGTACTTC. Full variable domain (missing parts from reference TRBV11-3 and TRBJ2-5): EAGVVQSPRYKIIEKKQPVAFWCNPISGHNTLYWYLQNLGQGPELLIRYENEEAVDDSQLPKDRFSAERLKGVDSTLKIQPAELGDSAVYLCASSLGLEETQYFGPGTRLLVL.

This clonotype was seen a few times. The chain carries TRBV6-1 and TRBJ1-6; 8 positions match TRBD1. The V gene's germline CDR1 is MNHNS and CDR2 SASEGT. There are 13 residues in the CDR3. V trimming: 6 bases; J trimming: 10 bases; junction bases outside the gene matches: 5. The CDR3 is CASRGQGESPLHF. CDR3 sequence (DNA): TGTGCCAGCAGAGGACAGGGTGAATCACCCCTCCACTTT.

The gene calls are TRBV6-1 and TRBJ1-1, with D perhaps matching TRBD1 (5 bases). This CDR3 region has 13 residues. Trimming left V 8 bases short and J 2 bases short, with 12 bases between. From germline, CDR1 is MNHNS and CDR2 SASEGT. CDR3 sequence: CASGTEFNTEAFF. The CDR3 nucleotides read TGTGCCAGCGGGACGGAGTTTAACACTGAAGCTTTCTTT.

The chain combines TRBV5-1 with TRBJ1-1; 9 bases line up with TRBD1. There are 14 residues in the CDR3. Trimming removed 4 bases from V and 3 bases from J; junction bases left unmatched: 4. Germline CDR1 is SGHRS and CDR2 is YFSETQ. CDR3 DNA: TGCGCCAGCAGCCGGACAGGGGTCCACACTGAAGCTTTCTTT. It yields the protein CASSRTGVHTEAFF.

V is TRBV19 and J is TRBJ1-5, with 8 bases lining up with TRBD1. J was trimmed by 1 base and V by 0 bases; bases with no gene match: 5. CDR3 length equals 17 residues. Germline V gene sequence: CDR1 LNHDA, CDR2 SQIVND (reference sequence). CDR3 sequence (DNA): TGTGCCAGTAGTATAGATCGGACAGGGTTGAGCAATCAGCCCCAGCATTTT. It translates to CASSIDRTGLSNQPQHF.

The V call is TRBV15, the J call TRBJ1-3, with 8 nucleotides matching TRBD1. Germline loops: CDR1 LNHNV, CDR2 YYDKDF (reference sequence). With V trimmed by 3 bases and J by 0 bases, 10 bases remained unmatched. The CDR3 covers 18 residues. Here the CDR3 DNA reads TGTGCCACCAGCAGGGCAACGACAGGGGCAAGCTCTGGAAACACCATATATTTT. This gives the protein CATSRATTGASSGNTIYF.

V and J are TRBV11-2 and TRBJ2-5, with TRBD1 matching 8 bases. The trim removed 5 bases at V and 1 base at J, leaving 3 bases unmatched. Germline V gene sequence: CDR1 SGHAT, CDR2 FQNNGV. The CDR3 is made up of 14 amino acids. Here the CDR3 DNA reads TGTGCCAGCAGCACTACAGGGGGCCAAGAGACCCAGTACTTC. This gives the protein CASSTTGGQETQYF.

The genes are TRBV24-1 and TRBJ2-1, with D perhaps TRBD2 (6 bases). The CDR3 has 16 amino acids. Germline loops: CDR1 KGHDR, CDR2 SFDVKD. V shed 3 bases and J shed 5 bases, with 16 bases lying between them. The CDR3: CATSDPGTEFHNEQFF. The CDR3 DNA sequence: TGTGCCACCAGTGATCCCGGGACTGAATTTCACAATGAGCAGTTCTTC.

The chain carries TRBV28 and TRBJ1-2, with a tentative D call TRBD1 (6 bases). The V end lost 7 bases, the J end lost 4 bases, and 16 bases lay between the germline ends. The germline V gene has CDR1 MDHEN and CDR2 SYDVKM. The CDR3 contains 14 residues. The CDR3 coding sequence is TGTGCCAGCACCTGGGACACCCAAACCTATGGCTACACCTTC. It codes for CASTWDTQTYGYTF.

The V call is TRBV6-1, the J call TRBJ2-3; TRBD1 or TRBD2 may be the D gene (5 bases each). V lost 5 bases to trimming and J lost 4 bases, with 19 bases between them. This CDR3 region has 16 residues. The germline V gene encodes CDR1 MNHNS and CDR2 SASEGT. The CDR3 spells CASSRGEAPRADTQYF. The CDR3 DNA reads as TGTGCCAGCAGTAGAGGGGAAGCCCCTAGGGCAGATACGCAGTATTTT.